A selection of T cell receptor beta chains follows, all from one sample in a study of Graves' ophthalmopathy and Graves' hyperthyroidism. TCRdb re-called the multiplex PCR reads through MiXCR, storing one row per CDR3 protein. In the table there are 200,000 to 250,000 distinct CDR3 sequences, around 28% of which are singletons. Material for sequencing was peripheral blood. The receptors derive from a man in his fifties or sixties with Graves' ophthalmopathy. CDR3s include the opening cysteine and the closing phenylalanine or tryptophan. The D gene is left open where the match is weak. The size of a clone is reported for some rows only, either as once, few or many, or as a class for expanded clones.

TRBJ2-2 once TRBV12-3/TRBV12-4 TRBD2 TGTGCCAGCAGTCCCCGACTAGCGGGTGATTTGGGCACCGGGGAGCTGTTTTTT CASSPRLAGDLGTGELFF
TRBJ1-2 many TRBV28 NA TGTGCCAGCAGTTTCGGCCCAGCGCAGAGGAACTATGGCTACACCTTC CASSFGPAQRNYGYTF
TRBJ1-6 many TRBV6-1 NA TGTGCCAGCAGTGGGCAGCAAAATTCACCCCTCCACTTT CASSGQQNSPLHF
TRBJ2-7 many TRBV28 TRBD1 TGTGCCACCTGGGGGACAGTAGAATACGAGCAGTACTTC CATWGTVEYEQYF
TRBJ1-1 NA TRBV28 TRBD1 TGTGCCAGCAGTTTGCAGGGGGATTTGTCCTTTGAAGCTTTCTTT CASSLQGDLSFEAFF
TRBJ1-1 many TRBV2 NA TGTGCCAGCAGTCCGGGACCCAATGAAGCTTTCTTT CASSPGPNEAFF
TRBJ1-1 NA TRBV15 NA TGTGCCACCAGCAGAGATCTTAGAGAGAACACTGAAGCTTTCTTT CATSRDLRENTEAFF
TRBJ2-7 many TRBV2 NA TGTGCCAGCAAGGACTTTTCGAGACAGTACTTC CASKDFSRQYF
TRBJ1-1 many TRBV9 NA TGTGCCAGCAGCGGGACCCAGGGTACTGAAGCTTTCTTT CASSGTQGTEAFF
TRBJ2-7 few TRBV7-8 NA TGTGCCAGCAGCTTCAGGGCCGAGCAGTACTTC CASSFRAEQYF
TRBJ2-7 NA TRBV28 NA TGTGCCAGCAGTTCCTGGGACGAGCAGTACTTC CASSSWDEQYF
TRBJ1-5 many TRBV6-1 NA TGTGCCACTAGACAGGACATTAATCAGCCCCAGCATTTT CATRQDINQPQHF
TRBJ2-5 NA TRBV30 NA TGTGCCTGGAGTCCGGGACCTCAAGAGACCCAGTACTTC CAWSPGPQETQYF
TRBJ2-5 many TRBV30 NA TGTGCCTGGAGTGTAGAAGAGACCCAGTACTTC CAWSVEETQYF
TRBJ1-1 NA TRBV27 NA TGTGCCAGCAGTTTATCTGGGGGGGGGAGAACTGAAGCTTTCTTT CASSLSGGGRTEAFF
TRBJ2-4 many TRBV9 NA TGTGCCAGCAGCGTAAGTCTGGCCAAAAACATTCAGTACTTC CASSVSLAKNIQYF
TRBJ2-7 many TRBV6-5 NA TGTGCCAGCAGCAGCACAGTTTACGAGCAGTACTTC CASSSTVYEQYF
TRBJ2-2 many TRBV25-1 NA TGTGCCAGCAGTTGGACGGAGACCGGGGAGCTGTTTTTT CASSWTETGELFF
TRBJ2-7 NA TRBV6-1 TRBD2 TGTGCCAGCAGCGCACTAGCGGGAGAGGGGATGTGCGAGCAGTACTTC CASSALAGEGMCEQYF
TRBJ2-7 many TRBV11-2 NA TGTGCCAGCAGACGGGACGGTACCTACGAGCAGTACTTC CASRRDGTYEQYF
TRBJ2-5 many TRBV12-3/TRBV12-4 NA TGTGCCAGCAGCTCGGCTCTGTACCTCAGAGAGACCCAGTACTTC CASSSALYLRETQYF
TRBJ2-7 NA TRBV15 NA TGTGCCACCAGCAGAGATTTAGCGCTAGCTCACGAGCAGTACTTC CATSRDLALAHEQYF
TRBJ2-5 many TRBV20-1 TRBD2 TGCAGTGCTAGAGATATGATGGTAGCGGGCCAAGAGACCCAGTACTTC CSARDMMVAGQETQYF
TRBJ2-7 many TRBV11-2 TRBD2 TGTGCCACAGAACCGGGACTAGAGTGGGGCTACGAGCAGTACTTC CATEPGLEWGYEQYF
TRBJ2-7 NA TRBV6-9 NA TGTGCCAGCAGTATTCGAAACTCACCCAAGGAGCAGTACTTC CASSIRNSPKEQYF
TRBJ2-5 NA TRBV12-3/TRBV12-4 TRBD2 TGTGCCAGCAGCCCCCAAGCGGGAGGGACGGAGACCCAGTACTTC CASSPQAGGTETQYF
TRBJ2-5 many TRBV25-1 NA TGTGCCAGCAGTGAAGGTGGGGGCCGCCAAGAGACCCAGTACTTC CASSEGGGRQETQYF
TRBJ2-2 many TRBV12-3/TRBV12-4 TRBD2 TGTGCCAGCAGACCACTAGCGGGAGGACCAAGAGGAAGCGGGGAGCTGTTTTTT CASRPLAGGPRGSGELFF
TRBJ2-7 NA TRBV28 NA TGTGCCAGCAGTTTCTTCCACGAGCAGTACTTC CASSFFHEQYF
TRBJ2-4 many TRBV30 TRBD2 TGTGCCTGGAGTGTACCTAGCGGGGGAGTTTTAGCCAAAAACATTCAGTACTTC CAWSVPSGGVLAKNIQYF
TRBJ2-7 NA TRBV19 TRBD2 TGTGCCAGTAGTATGGGACTAGCGGGATTTGTGCAGTACTTC CASSMGLAGFVQYF
TRBJ2-3 many TRBV24-1 TRBD1 TGTGCCACCACTCGGGACAGGAACACAGATACGCAGTATTTT CATTRDRNTDTQYF
TRBJ2-5 many TRBV5-1 TRBD2 TGCGCCAGCAGCATGGGACTAGCGGGAACGGAGACCCAGTACTTC CASSMGLAGTETQYF
TRBJ1-5 many TRBV20-1 NA TGCAGTGCCCTACAGGGTTTTAATCAGCCCCAGCATTTT CSALQGFNQPQHF
TRBJ2-7 many TRBV12-3/TRBV12-4 TRBD1 TGTGCCAGCAGGCCGGGACAGGGTAACGAGCAGTACTTC CASRPGQGNEQYF
TRBJ2-7 many TRBV3-1 NA TGTGCCAGCAGCCCGGACCAGGCCTACGAGCAGTACTTC CASSPDQAYEQYF
TRBJ1-1 many TRBV28 NA TGTGCCAGCAGTTTTAGTACTGAAGCTTTCTTT CASSFSTEAFF
TRBJ2-7 NA TRBV11-1 NA TGTGCCAGCACCCCATTAGGGATGGGTCCGGACGGCTCCTACGAGCAGTACTTC CASTPLGMGPDGSYEQYF
TRBJ2-7 many TRBV12-3/TRBV12-4 TRBD2 TGTGCCAGCAGTTTGAATCCTAGCGGGAGGAGAACCTACGAGCAGTACTTC CASSLNPSGRRTYEQYF
TRBJ2-7 many TRBV11-3 TRBD2 TGTGCCAGCAGCTTACGTCTAGCGGCCTACGAGCAGTACTTC CASSLRLAAYEQYF
TRBJ1-6 NA TRBV4-2 NA TGTGCCAGCAGCCAAGAATATAGACAGGATTCACCCCTCCACTTT CASSQEYRQDSPLHF
TRBJ2-7 many TRBV27 TRBD1 TGTGCCAGCAGTTCTCCGGGACAGGGGGTCTACGAGCAGTACTTC CASSSPGQGVYEQYF
TRBJ2-2 many TRBV12-3/TRBV12-4 NA TGTGCCAGCATTGAGACTGCAAACACCGGGGAGCTGTTTTTT CASIETANTGELFF
TRBJ1-3 NA TRBV6-4 TRBD1 TGTGCCAGCAGTGAAGGGACAGGCTCTGGAAACACCATATATTTT CASSEGTGSGNTIYF
TRBJ2-4 many TRBV12-3/TRBV12-4 NA TGTGCCAGCAGTTACAGGGAGAACATTCAGTACTTC CASSYRENIQYF
TRBJ2-7 many TRBV6-5 NA TGTGCCAGCAGTTCCCTCCGAAGCCTCAGCTCCTACGAGCAGTACTTC CASSSLRSLSSYEQYF
TRBJ2-7 many TRBV5-1 TRBD2 TGCGCCAGCAGCATTAGCGGGAATACCCTTTACGAGCAGTACTTC CASSISGNTLYEQYF
TRBJ2-7 once TRBV12-3/TRBV12-4 NA TGTGCCAGCAGTTCTCGTACCGTGGGGCGACTCTCCTACGAGCAGTACTTC CASSSRTVGRLSYEQYF
TRBJ1-5 many TRBV7-2 NA TGTGCCAGCAGCGCATGGGAGGTTAGTCAGCCCCAGCATTTT CASSAWEVSQPQHF
TRBJ1-1 many TRBV11-1 NA TGTGCCAGCTCGTTTGGGGGTTCGGTCACTGAAGCTTTCTTT CASSFGGSVTEAFF
TRBJ2-7 NA TRBV7-2 TRBD1 TGTGCCAGCAGCCACGGGACAGGGCGACACGAGCAGTACTTC CASSHGTGRHEQYF
TRBJ2-3 many TRBV5-1 TRBD2 TGCGCCAGCAGCCCGACTAGCGGGAGGACCACAGATACGCAGTATTTT CASSPTSGRTTDTQYF
TRBJ2-7 many TRBV13 TRBD1 TGTGCCAGCAGCTTAGAACAGGGGGCCTACGAGCAGTACTTC CASSLEQGAYEQYF
TRBJ2-7 many TRBV20-1 NA TGCAGTGCTAGAGGCCGTAACGAGCAGTACTTC CSARGRNEQYF
TRBJ1-1 NA TRBV12-3/TRBV12-4 NA TGTGCCAGCAGCCCTGGGACACCCGAATCATTGGCTTTCTTT CASSPGTPESLAFF
TRBJ2-7 many TRBV6-5 NA TGTGCCAGCGGGCTTCAGTCCTACGAGCAGTACTTC CASGLQSYEQYF
TRBJ1-1 few TRBV6-1 TRBD1 TGTGCCAGCAGTGAAATCAGGGGGGGCACTGAAGCTTTCTTT CASSEIRGGTEAFF
TRBJ2-7 NA TRBV20-1 TRBD2 TGCAGTGCAAGAACTAGCGGGAGTGACGAGCAGTACTTC CSARTSGSDEQYF
TRBJ1-1 NA TRBV5-1 TRBD1 TGCGCCAGCAGCGGGGGGGACAGCGACAACACTGAAGCTTTCTTT CASSGGDSDNTEAFF